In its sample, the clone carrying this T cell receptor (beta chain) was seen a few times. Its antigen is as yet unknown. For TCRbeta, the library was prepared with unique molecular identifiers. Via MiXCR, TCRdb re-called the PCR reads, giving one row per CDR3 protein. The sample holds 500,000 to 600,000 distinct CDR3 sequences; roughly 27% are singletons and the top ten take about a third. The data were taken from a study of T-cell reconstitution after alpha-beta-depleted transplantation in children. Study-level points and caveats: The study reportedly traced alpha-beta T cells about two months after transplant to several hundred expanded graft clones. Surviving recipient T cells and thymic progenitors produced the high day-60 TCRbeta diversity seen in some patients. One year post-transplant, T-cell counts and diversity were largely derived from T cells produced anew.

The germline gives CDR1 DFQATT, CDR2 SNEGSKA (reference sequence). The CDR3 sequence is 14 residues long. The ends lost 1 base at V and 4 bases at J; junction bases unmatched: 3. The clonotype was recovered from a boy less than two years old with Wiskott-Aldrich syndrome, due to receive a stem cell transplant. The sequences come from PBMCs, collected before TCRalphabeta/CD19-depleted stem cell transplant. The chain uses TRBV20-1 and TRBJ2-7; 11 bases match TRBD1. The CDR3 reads CSARGTGGSYEQYF. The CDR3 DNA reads TGCAGTGCTAGAGGGACAGGGGGCTCTTACGAGCAGTACTTC.